This T cell receptor (beta chain) was captured in a study of shared clonotypes between healthy human individuals. In the authors' methods: ImmunoSEQ yielded junction-only sequences lacking quality scores, so filtering differed. Sequencing used immunoSEQ multiplex PCR; TCRdb keeps in-frame clones, though not all of them. That table is the source of V, J and clone size, and D and trimming were worked out from the DNA. The profile shows fewer than 800,000 clones, just over 90% of them singletons. The germline V gene has CDR1 MNHEY and CDR2 SMNVEV (reference sequence). V lost 5 bases to trimming and J lost 7 bases, with 8 bases between them. This CDR3 comprises 12 residues. Terminally differentiated effector memory CD45RA+ cells were excluded from the naive CD8 cells, which were CD45RO-negative and positively selected for CCR7. Recent acute infections and vaccinations were absent in the healthy HIV-negative adult donors.

This sequence joins TRBV27 and TRBJ2-2; D not certain. Sequenced material: naive CD8+ T cells sorted from blood. The TCR comes from a man aged 30 to 39 in good health. CDR3 DNA: TGTGCCAGCAGTCTACAAGGCGGGGAGCTGTTTTTT. It translates to CASSLQGGELFF.